These 2 T cell receptor beta chains originate from one sample sequenced in a study of naive and memory T cell subsets. Both TRBC1 and TRBC2 were covered by a beta constant-region primer of two equimolar oligonucleotides. One entry per CDR3 protein results from TCRdb running MiXCR on the UMI-ligation and nested PCR reads. The sample records some 100,000 distinct CDR3 sequences, roughly 7% being singletons. The sequencing input was central memory CD4+ T cells from blood. These receptors were collected from a human donor in good health.

The gene calls are TRBV20-1 and TRBJ2-1, with 10 bases aligning to TRBD2. Looked up from germline, CDR1 is DFQATT and CDR2 is SNEGSKA (reference sequence). The CDR3 consists of 15 residues. Trimming cost V 6 bases and J 4 bases; bases outside gene matches: 9. The CDR3 spells CSAKSGRGAYNEQFF. The CDR3 nucleotides are TGCAGTGCCAAGAGCGGGAGGGGAGCATACAATGAGCAGTTCTTC.

This clonotype was counted only a few times. This sequence joins TRBV11-2 and TRBJ1-1; weak D call: TRBD1 (6 bases). Trimming removed 4 bases at V and 1 base at J, with 13 bases between. The CDR3 runs 15 residues. CDR1 is SGHAT, CDR2 FQNNGV, per germline. This CDR3 is CASSSPRTANTEAFF. CDR3 coding DNA: TGTGCCAGCAGCTCCCCCCGGACAGCGAACACTGAAGCTTTCTTT.